Listed below are T cell receptor beta chains from one sample, sequenced in a study of shared clonotypes between healthy human individuals. Profiled with immunoSEQ multiplex PCR; TCRdb holds only in-frame clones, not every one. The sample gives over a million clones, 70% to 80% of which show up once; under 0.6% is in the top ten. Sequencing input: memory CD4+ T cells from PBMCs. These TCRs come from a man between 18 and 35 years old in good health. Some clones in this sample may be carry-over from other donors' samples. Each CDR3 is given with its conserved first and last residue. The D gene is left open where the match is weak. Part of the rows lack a size; the others show once, few, many or a class for expanded clones.

TRBV6-1,few,TRBJ1-2,NA,TGTGCCAGCAGTGAGCGACAGCCAGGCTATGGCTACACCTTC,CASSERQPGYGYTF
TRBV5-6,NA,TRBJ2-5,TRBD2,TGTGCCAGCAGCCAACTTGGCGGGAGGGCGGGAGAGACCCAGTACTTC,CASSQLGGRAGETQYF
TRBV9,NA,TRBJ1-4,NA,TGTGCCAGCAGCCCACGATCTGCAACTAATGAAAAACTGTTTTTT,CASSPRSATNEKLFF
TRBV2,NA,TRBJ2-2,TRBD1,TGTGCCAGCAGTGAAGTTGGGGACAGGCCCACCGGGGAGCTGTTTTTT,CASSEVGDRPTGELFF
TRBV2,NA,TRBJ2-7,TRBD1,TGTGCCAGCAGCCGCGACAGGGGTGGCGAGCAGTACTTC,CASSRDRGGEQYF
TRBV9,NA,TRBJ2-4,NA,TGTGCCAGCAGCACCGATAGCGGAGCCAAAAACATTCAGTACTTC,CASSTDSGAKNIQYF
TRBV7-9,NA,TRBJ2-1,NA,TGTGCCAGCAGCTTAGAAGGCGGACTCTACAATGAGCAGTTCTTC,CASSLEGGLYNEQFF
TRBV2,NA,TRBJ1-1,NA,TGTGCCAGCATAGGTCCCACGACCGTGGCTGAAGCTTTCTTT,CASIGPTTVAEAFF
TRBV11-2,NA,TRBJ1-2,NA,TGTGCCAGCAGCGCCGACCGGGCCTATGGCTACACCTTC,CASSADRAYGYTF
TRBV7-3,NA,TRBJ2-1,NA,TGTGCCAGCAGCTTATTGGCGGACTCATACAATGAGCAGTTCTTC,CASSLLADSYNEQFF
TRBV7-8,few,TRBJ1-2,TRBD1,TGTGCCAGCAGTCCGCGTCGACAGGGGCCTGGCTACACCTTC,CASSPRRQGPGYTF
TRBV7-3,NA,TRBJ2-1,NA,TGTGCCAGCAGCACTGGTACCTACAATGAGCAGTTCTTC,CASSTGTYNEQFF
TRBV5-4,few,TRBJ2-7,NA,TGTGCCAGCAGCTTGGCCGGGACCCTCTCCTACGAGCAGTACTTC,CASSLAGTLSYEQYF
TRBV5-4,many,TRBJ2-7,NA,TGTGCCAGCAGCTTGTGGGGACCCTCGTACGAGCAGTACTTC,CASSLWGPSYEQYF
TRBV4-2,NA,TRBJ2-3,NA,TGTGCCAGCAGCCGGTCCGGAGTCGGCGGGGCAGATACGCAGTATTTT,CASSRSGVGGADTQYF
TRBV7-3,NA,TRBJ2-1,NA,TGTGCCAGCAGCTTGGGACCTTCCTACAATGAGCAGTTCTTC,CASSLGPSYNEQFF
TRBV2,NA,TRBJ1-5,NA,TGTGCCAGCAGCGACTCTGGACGCAATCAGCCCCAGCATTTT,CASSDSGRNQPQHF
TRBV11-1,NA,TRBJ2-5,NA,TGTGCCAGCAGCTTAAAGGGTAACCAGTACTTC,CASSLKGNQYF
TRBV5-1,NA,TRBJ2-7,NA,TGCGCCAGCAGCTTGGGGAGGGGCCTTTCCTACGAGCAGTACTTC,CASSLGRGLSYEQYF
TRBV2,NA,TRBJ2-6,NA,TGTGCCGGGCGGGTCGGAACTGGGGCCAACGTCCTGACTTTC,CAGRVGTGANVLTF
TRBV14,NA,TRBJ2-5,NA,TGTGCCAGCACGCCCGCAGGGCAAGAGACCCAGTACTTC,CASTPAGQETQYF
TRBV6-6,NA,TRBJ2-5,TRBD2,TGTGCCAGCAGCCCGGGGGGGGAGACCCAGTACTTC,CASSPGGETQYF
TRBV28,NA,TRBJ2-7,NA,TGTGCCAGCGGAACCTACGAGCAGTACTTC,CASGTYEQYF
TRBV28,NA,TRBJ1-2,NA,TGTGCCAGCAGTCCCGGGACCACCTTCCTCAACACCTTC,CASSPGTTFLNTF
TRBV5-5,NA,TRBJ1-5,NA,TGTGCCAGCAGCTTGGAATCTCAGCCCCAGCATTTT,CASSLESQPQHF
TRBV2,NA,TRBJ1-5,TRBD1,TGTGCCAGCAGTTCGGGACAGGGGGATAATCAGCCCCAGCATTTT,CASSSGQGDNQPQHF
TRBV5-1,NA,TRBJ2-2,NA,TGCGCCAGCAGCTCCAACTCCGGGACACTTAACACCGGGGAGCTGTTTTTT,CASSSNSGTLNTGELFF
TRBV10-3,NA,TRBJ2-5,NA,TGTGCCTCAGGGCCCATGACAGGCCAAGAGACCCAGTACTTC,CASGPMTGQETQYF
TRBV5-4,NA,TRBJ2-3,NA,TGTGCCAGCAGCCCCCCAGGGGATACGCAGTATTTT,CASSPPGDTQYF
TRBV5-6,NA,TRBJ2-1,NA,TGTGCCAGCAGCTCCCTCCAGGATCGCAACAATGAGCAGTTCTTC,CASSSLQDRNNEQFF
TRBV15,NA,TRBJ2-5,TRBD2,TGTGCCACCAGCAGACACAAGGGGACTAGCGGGAGTTCGGAGACCCAGTACTTC,CATSRHKGTSGSSETQYF
TRBV6-6,NA,TRBJ2-7,NA,TGTGCCAGCAGTTATACGGGCTCCGAGCAGTACTTC,CASSYTGSEQYF